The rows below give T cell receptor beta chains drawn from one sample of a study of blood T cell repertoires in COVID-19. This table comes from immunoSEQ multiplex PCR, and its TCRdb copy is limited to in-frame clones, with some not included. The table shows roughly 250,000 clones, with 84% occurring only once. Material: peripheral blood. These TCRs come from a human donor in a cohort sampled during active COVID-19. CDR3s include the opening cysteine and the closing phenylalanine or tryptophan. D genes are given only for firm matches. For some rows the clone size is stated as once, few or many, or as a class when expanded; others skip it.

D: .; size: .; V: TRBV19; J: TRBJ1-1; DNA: TGTGCCAGTACCACTAGGGCTGAAGCTTTCTTT; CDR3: CASTTRAEAFF
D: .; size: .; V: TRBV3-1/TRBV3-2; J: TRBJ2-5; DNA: TGTGCCAGCAGCCTTTGGGCCCAAGAGACCCAGTACTTC; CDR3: CASSLWAQETQYF
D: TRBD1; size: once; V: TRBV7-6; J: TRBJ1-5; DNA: TGTGCCAGCAGCTTGACAGGGGGCTCCAATCAGCCCCAGCATTTT; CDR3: CASSLTGGSNQPQHF
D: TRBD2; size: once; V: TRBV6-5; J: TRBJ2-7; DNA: TGTGCCAGCAGTCGGACTAGCGGGGGGGCCAAAGAGCAGTACTTC; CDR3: CASSRTSGGAKEQYF
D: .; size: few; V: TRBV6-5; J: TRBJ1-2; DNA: TGTGCCAGCAGTTACGCACAGGGAGACTATGGCTACACCTTC; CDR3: CASSYAQGDYGYTF
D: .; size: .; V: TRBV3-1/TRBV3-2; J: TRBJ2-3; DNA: TGTGCCAGCAGCCAAAGGTACGGTCGCTTCGGGACTAGCACAGATACGCAGTATTTT; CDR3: CASSQRYGRFGTSTDTQYF
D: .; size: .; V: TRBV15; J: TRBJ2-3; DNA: TGTGCCACCAGCAGAGAGCGGGTGCTGGCAGATACGCAGTATTTT; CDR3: CATSRERVLADTQYF
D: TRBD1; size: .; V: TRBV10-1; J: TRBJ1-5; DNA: TGCGCCAGCCGACAGGGGCCTGGACTTGGGCCCCAGCATTTT; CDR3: CASRQGPGLGPQHF
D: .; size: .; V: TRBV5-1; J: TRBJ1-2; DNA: TGCGCCAGCAAGGTAGGGGATGGCTACACCTTC; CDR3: CASKVGDGYTF
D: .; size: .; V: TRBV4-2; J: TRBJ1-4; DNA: TGTGCCAGCAGCACAGGGTTGACTAATGAAAAACTGTTTTTT; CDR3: CASSTGLTNEKLFF
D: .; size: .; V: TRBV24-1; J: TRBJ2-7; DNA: TGTGCCACCAGTGATTCCGGACAGGGAGGGTACGAGCAGTACTTC; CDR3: CATSDSGQGGYEQYF
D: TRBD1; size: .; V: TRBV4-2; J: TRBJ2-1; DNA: TGTGCCAGCAGCCAACCGACGGACAGGGCGGACGTGGTGCATGAGCAGTTCTTC; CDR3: CASSQPTDRADVVHEQFF
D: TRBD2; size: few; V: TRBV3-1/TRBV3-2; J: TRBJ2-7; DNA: TGTGCCAGCAGCCAGGGACTAGGGACCTACGAGCAGTACTTC; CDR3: CASSQGLGTYEQYF
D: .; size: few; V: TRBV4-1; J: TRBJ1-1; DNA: TGCGCCAGCAGCCGCAAAGAAGGGGGCACTGAAGCTTTCTTT; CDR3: CASSRKEGGTEAFF
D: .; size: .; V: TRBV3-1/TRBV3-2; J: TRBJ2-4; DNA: TGTGCCAGCAGCCATTACAGCGGGAACATTCAGTACTTC; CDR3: CASSHYSGNIQYF
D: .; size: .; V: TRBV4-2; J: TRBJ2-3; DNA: TGTGCCAGCAGCCAGACAGAAACGCAGTATTTT; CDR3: CASSQTETQYF
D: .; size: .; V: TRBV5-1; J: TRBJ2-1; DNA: TGCGCCAGCAGCTTGGGACAGCAATACAATGAGCAGTTCTTC; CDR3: CASSLGQQYNEQFF
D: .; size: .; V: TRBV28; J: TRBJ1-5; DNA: TGTGCCAGCAGTGCGGGAGGCAATCAGCCCCAGCATTTT; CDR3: CASSAGGNQPQHF
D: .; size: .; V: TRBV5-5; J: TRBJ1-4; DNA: TGTGCCAGCAGCTCTTCAAGGGGTGAAAAACTGTTTTTT; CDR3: CASSSSRGEKLFF
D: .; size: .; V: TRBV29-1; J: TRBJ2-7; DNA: TGCAGCGTCATGACTCGTACCTACGAGCAGTACTTC; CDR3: CSVMTRTYEQYF
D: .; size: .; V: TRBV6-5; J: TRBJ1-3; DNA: TGTGCCAGCAGCCCGAACCCTACCTCTGGAAACACCATATATTTT; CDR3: CASSPNPTSGNTIYF
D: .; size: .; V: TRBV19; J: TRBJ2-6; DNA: TGTGCCAGTACCGCATCAACAGGGAAAGCTGGGGCCAACGTCCTGACTTTC; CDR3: CASTASTGKAGANVLTF
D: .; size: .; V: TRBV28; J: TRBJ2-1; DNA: TGTGCCAGCAGCCAGAGGGGGAATGAGCAGTTCTTC; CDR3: CASSQRGNEQFF
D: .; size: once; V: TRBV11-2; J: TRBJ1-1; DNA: TGTGCCAGCAGCCCACAGGGTGGGGTCACTGAAGCTTTCTTT; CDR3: CASSPQGGVTEAFF
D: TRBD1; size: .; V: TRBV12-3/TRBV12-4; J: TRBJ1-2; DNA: TGTGCCAGCAGCCTGAGACAGGGGGGAGGCTACACCTTC; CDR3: CASSLRQGGGYTF
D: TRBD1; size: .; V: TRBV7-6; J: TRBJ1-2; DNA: TGTGCCAGCAGTCTTAGGGACCGGGACAGGGGGCTGCAGAATGGCTACACCTTC; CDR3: CASSLRDRDRGLQNGYTF
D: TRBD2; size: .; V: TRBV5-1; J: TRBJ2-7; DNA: TGCGCCAGCAGTTACCTGAGCTTCGCCGGGACTAGCGGGAGGCAAGAGCAGTACTTC; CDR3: CASSYLSFAGTSGRQEQYF
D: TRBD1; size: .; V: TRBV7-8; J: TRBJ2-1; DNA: TGTGCCAGCAGCCTCCTGATTGACAGGGGGTCCTACAATGAGCAGTTCTTC; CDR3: CASSLLIDRGSYNEQFF
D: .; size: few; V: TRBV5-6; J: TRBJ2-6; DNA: TGTGCCAGCAGCTTGTTACAGGGAAAGTCTGGGGCCAACGTCCTGACTTTC; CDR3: CASSLLQGKSGANVLTF
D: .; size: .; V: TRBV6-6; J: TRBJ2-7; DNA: TGTGCCAGCAGTCCTCTACAGGGACGGGGCGAGCAGTACTTC; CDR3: CASSPLQGRGEQYF
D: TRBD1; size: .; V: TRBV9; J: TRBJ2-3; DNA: TGTGCCAGCAGCTCCGCCGGGACAGGGGGAGCAGATACGCAGTATTTT; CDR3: CASSSAGTGGADTQYF
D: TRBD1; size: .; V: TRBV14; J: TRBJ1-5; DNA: TGTGCCAGCAGCCGATCAAGGACAGGGGTGAGGCATAGCAATCAGCCCCAGCATTTT; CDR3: CASSRSRTGVRHSNQPQHF
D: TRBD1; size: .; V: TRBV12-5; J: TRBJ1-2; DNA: TGTGCTAGTGGTTTGGGGGGACAGGGCGGGCATGGCTACACCTTC; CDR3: CASGLGGQGGHGYTF
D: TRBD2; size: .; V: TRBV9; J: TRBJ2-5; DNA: TGTGCCAGCAGCCCCGCCTTAGCGGGAATGCGGTGGCAAGAGACCCAGTACTTC; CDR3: CASSPALAGMRWQETQYF
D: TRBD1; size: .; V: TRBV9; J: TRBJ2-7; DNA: TGTGCCAGCAGCGGAATATCACCGGAACGTACCGGGACAGTCGCCTACGAGCAGTACTTC; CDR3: CASSGISPERTGTVAYEQYF
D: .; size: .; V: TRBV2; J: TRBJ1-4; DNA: TGTGCCAGCAGTGAAGCGGAGCAGGGGCGGGCTAATGAAAAACTGTTTTTT; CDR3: CASSEAEQGRANEKLFF
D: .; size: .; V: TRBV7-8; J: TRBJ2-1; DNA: TGTGCCAGCAGCTTATTTCTGCAGGGATCCTACAATGAGCAGTTCTTC; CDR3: CASSLFLQGSYNEQFF
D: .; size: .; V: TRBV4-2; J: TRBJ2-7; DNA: TGTGCCAGCAGCCAACCCCTCCTGGGGGACAACCCATCAGGCGAGCAGTACTTC; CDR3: CASSQPLLGDNPSGEQYF
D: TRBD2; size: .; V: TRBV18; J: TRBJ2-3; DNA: TGTGCCAGCTCATATTTAGCGGGAGGAGATACGCAGTATTTT; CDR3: CASSYLAGGDTQYF
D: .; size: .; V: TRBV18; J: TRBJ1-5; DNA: TGTGCCAGCTCACCACAGGAGAGCAATCAGCCCCAGCATTTT; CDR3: CASSPQESNQPQHF
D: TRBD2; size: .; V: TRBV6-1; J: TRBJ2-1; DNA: TGTGCCAGCAGTGATGGGCGGGGGGGTGACAATGAGCAGTTCTTC; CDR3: CASSDGRGGDNEQFF
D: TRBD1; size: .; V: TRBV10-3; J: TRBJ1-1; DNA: TGTGCCATCAGAGTCGACAGGGGGAACACTGAAGCTTTCTTT; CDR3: CAIRVDRGNTEAFF
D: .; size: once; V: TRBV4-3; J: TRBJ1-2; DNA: TGCGCCAGCAGCCAAAGACAAGGGGATGGCTACACCTTC; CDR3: CASSQRQGDGYTF
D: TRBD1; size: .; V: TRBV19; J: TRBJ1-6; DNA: TGTGCCACCCAACCGGGGGGACAGGGGATTCGTAATTCACCCCTCCACTTT; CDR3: CATQPGGQGIRNSPLHF
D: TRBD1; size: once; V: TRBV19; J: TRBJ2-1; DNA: TGTGCCAGTAGTAACCGCGACAGGGGGAATGAGCAGTTCTTC; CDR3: CASSNRDRGNEQFF
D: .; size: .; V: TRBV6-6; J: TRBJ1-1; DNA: TGTGCCAGCCGGGTTGGGAACACTGAAGCTTTCTTT; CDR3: CASRVGNTEAFF
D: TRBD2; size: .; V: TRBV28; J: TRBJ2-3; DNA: TGTGCCAGCAGACCGGGGGGGTCCACAGATACGCAGTATTTT; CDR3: CASRPGGSTDTQYF
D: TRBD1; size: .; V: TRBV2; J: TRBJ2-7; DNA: TGTGCCAGCCTACTGACAGGGTCCTCCTACGAGCAGTACTTC; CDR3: CASLLTGSSYEQYF
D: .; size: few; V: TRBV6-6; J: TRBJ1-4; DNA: TGTGCCAGCAACCGGGGTTTTAATGAAAAACTGTTTTTT; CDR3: CASNRGFNEKLFF
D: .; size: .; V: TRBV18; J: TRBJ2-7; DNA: TGTGCCAGCTCACCCCCGGAAGGAGGGCGCGCCGAGCAGTACTTC; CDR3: CASSPPEGGRAEQYF
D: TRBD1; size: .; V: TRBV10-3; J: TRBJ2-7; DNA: TGTGCCATCAGTGGACAGGGGAGCGAGCAGTACTTC; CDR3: CAISGQGSEQYF
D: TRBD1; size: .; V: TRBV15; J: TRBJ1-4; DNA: TGTGCCACCAGCGGGGACAGGGGGGGGCGTGAAAAACTGTTTTTT; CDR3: CATSGDRGGREKLFF
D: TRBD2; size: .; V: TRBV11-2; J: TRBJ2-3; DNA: TGTGCCAGCAGCCCAAGGGGGGGGCTAGCGGGCCATACGCAGTATTTT; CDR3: CASSPRGGLAGHTQYF
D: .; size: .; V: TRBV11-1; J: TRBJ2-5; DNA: TGTGCCAGCAGCTCCTCCGACAGGACCCAAGAGACCCAGTACTTC; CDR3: CASSSSDRTQETQYF
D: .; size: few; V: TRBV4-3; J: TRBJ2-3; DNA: TGCGCCAGCAGCCAAGATTCCCGGGGAGCCGCAGATACGCAGTATTTT; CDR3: CASSQDSRGAADTQYF